This T cell receptor beta chain was identified during a study of early T cells in non-severe SARS-CoV-2 infection. Study-wide background: The sequenced material was bulk RNA from unsorted whole blood, and its chains were unpaired.

This clonotype has ten or more counts. Germline lookup yields CDR1 DFQATT and CDR2 SNEGSKA (reference sequence). CDR3 length: 16 amino acids. The V and J ends lost 1 base and 4 bases, in that order; junction bases with no gene match: 10. Tagging with unique molecular identifiers was applied to individual cDNA molecules. Via MiXCR, TCRdb re-called the 5' RACE reads, giving one row per CDR3 protein. Of 75,000 to 90,000 distinct CDR3 sequences listed, 8% to 13% were seen once; the top ten hold around 7.5%. The sequence was collected from an adult who was a healthcare worker with PCR-confirmed SARS-CoV-2 infection or an uninfected control (not recorded which). Sequences were derived from whole blood, sampled at baseline. The chain joins TRBV20-1 to TRBJ2-7; 10 nucleotides align to TRBD2. The CDR3 sequence is CSARGASGSPMYEQYF. CDR3 DNA: TGCAGTGCTAGAGGAGCTAGCGGGAGCCCAATGTACGAGCAGTACTTC.